Listed below are T cell receptor beta chains from one sample, sequenced in a study of shared T cell receptors in the human thymus. Measured with immunoSEQ multiplex PCR; TCRdb has only the in-frame clones, and not every one. In the table there are 550,000 to 800,000 clones, approximately 85% of which are singletons. The same data also went into a second study, on human thymus T cells.

The sample comprised thymocytes. The receptors stem from a girl less than two years old with a congenital heart defect. The CDR3 runs from the conserved cysteine through the conserved F or W. A D gene is named only where the DNA matches it firmly. Not all rows give a size; the values are once, few, many and, for expanded clones, a class.

j_call: TRBJ1-2; cdr3_length: 13; d_call: TRBD1; clone_size: .; v_call: TRBV5-4; cdr3_aa: CASTTDRGEGYTF; cdr3_nt: TGTGCCAGCACCACCGACAGGGGGGAAGGCTACACCTTC
j_call: TRBJ2-1; cdr3_length: 18; d_call: TRBD2; clone_size: .; v_call: TRBV10-2; cdr3_aa: CASRAQERGAPETSEQFF; cdr3_nt: TGCGCCAGCAGGGCCCAGGAGCGGGGGGCCCCAGAGACCAGTGAGCAGTTCTTC
j_call: TRBJ2-1; cdr3_length: 15; d_call: .; clone_size: .; v_call: TRBV11-1; cdr3_aa: CASSSGTIRYNEQFF; cdr3_nt: TGTGCCAGCAGCTCCGGGACAATTCGCTACAATGAGCAGTTCTTC
j_call: TRBJ1-1; cdr3_length: 13; d_call: TRBD1; clone_size: .; v_call: TRBV2; cdr3_aa: CASSGARGARAFF; cdr3_nt: TGTGCCAGCAGTGGGGCCAGGGGGGCAAGGGCTTTCTTT
j_call: TRBJ2-1; cdr3_length: 12; d_call: .; clone_size: .; v_call: TRBV5-4; cdr3_aa: CASSSSGGLQFF; cdr3_nt: TGTGCCAGCAGCTCGTCCGGGGGGCTGCAGTTCTTC
j_call: TRBJ2-5; cdr3_length: 14; d_call: .; clone_size: .; v_call: TRBV5-1; cdr3_aa: CASSLSDSEETQYF; cdr3_nt: TGCGCCAGCAGCTTGAGTGACTCAGAAGAGACCCAGTACTTC
j_call: TRBJ2-7; cdr3_length: 14; d_call: TRBD1; clone_size: few; v_call: TRBV6-4; cdr3_aa: CASRLTGRSYEQYF; cdr3_nt: TGTGCCAGCCGACTGACAGGGCGCTCCTACGAGCAGTACTTC
j_call: TRBJ1-4; cdr3_length: 14; d_call: .; clone_size: .; v_call: TRBV4-1; cdr3_aa: CASSQDPSNEKLFF; cdr3_nt: TGCGCCAGCAGCCAAGACCCGTCTAATGAAAAACTGTTTTTT
j_call: TRBJ2-3; cdr3_length: 20; d_call: TRBD2; clone_size: .; v_call: TRBV5-1; cdr3_aa: CASSLEATAGGNVGGDTQYF; cdr3_nt: TGCGCCAGCAGCTTGGAGGCGACAGCGGGGGGGAACGTCGGAGGAGATACGCAGTATTTT
j_call: TRBJ2-1; cdr3_length: 16; d_call: .; clone_size: .; v_call: TRBV30; cdr3_aa: CAWSGTLLKGRHEQFF; cdr3_nt: TGTGCCTGGAGCGGTACATTGCTAAAGGGGCGCCATGAGCAGTTCTTC
j_call: TRBJ1-1; cdr3_length: 13; d_call: .; clone_size: .; v_call: TRBV27; cdr3_aa: CASSLSGGSEAFF; cdr3_nt: TGTGCCAGCAGTTTATCGGGAGGATCTGAAGCTTTCTTT
j_call: TRBJ1-1; cdr3_length: 17; d_call: .; clone_size: once; v_call: TRBV28; cdr3_aa: CASSPNPLGGQDTEAFF; cdr3_nt: TGTGCCAGCAGTCCAAATCCCCTCGGGGGGCAGGACACTGAAGCTTTCTTT
j_call: TRBJ1-1; cdr3_length: 13; d_call: .; clone_size: .; v_call: TRBV15; cdr3_aa: CATSRDLVSEAFF; cdr3_nt: TGTGCCACCAGCAGAGATCTAGTTAGTGAAGCTTTCTTT
j_call: TRBJ1-2; cdr3_length: 17; d_call: .; clone_size: .; v_call: TRBV19; cdr3_aa: CASSMIVREVSNYGYTF; cdr3_nt: TGTGCCAGTAGTATGATCGTCAGGGAGGTTTCTAACTATGGCTACACCTTC
j_call: TRBJ1-1; cdr3_length: 15; d_call: .; clone_size: .; v_call: TRBV2; cdr3_aa: CASSTRAPLNTEAFF; cdr3_nt: TGTGCCAGCAGTACCAGGGCACCATTGAACACTGAAGCTTTCTTT
j_call: TRBJ2-5; cdr3_length: 13; d_call: .; clone_size: few; v_call: TRBV6-1; cdr3_aa: CASSAGNQETQYF; cdr3_nt: TGTGCCAGCAGTGCGGGGAACCAAGAGACCCAGTACTTC
j_call: TRBJ1-2; cdr3_length: 16; d_call: .; clone_size: .; v_call: TRBV28; cdr3_aa: CASGFTYRAENYGYTF; cdr3_nt: TGTGCCAGCGGCTTTACCTACAGGGCTGAGAACTATGGCTACACCTTC
j_call: TRBJ2-2; cdr3_length: 13; d_call: TRBD2; clone_size: .; v_call: TRBV5-1; cdr3_aa: CASSRGGTGELFF; cdr3_nt: TGCGCCAGCAGTCGGGGGGGGACCGGGGAGCTGTTTTTT
j_call: TRBJ1-2; cdr3_length: 15; d_call: TRBD1; clone_size: .; v_call: TRBV27; cdr3_aa: CASSTYRGGNYGYTF; cdr3_nt: TGTGCCAGCAGTACATACAGGGGTGGGAACTATGGCTACACCTTC
j_call: TRBJ1-1; cdr3_length: 16; d_call: TRBD1; clone_size: .; v_call: TRBV5-8; cdr3_aa: CASSCPGTDMNTEAFF; cdr3_nt: TGTGCCAGCAGCTGTCCCGGGACAGATATGAACACTGAAGCTTTCTTT
j_call: TRBJ1-6; cdr3_length: 14; d_call: TRBD1; clone_size: .; v_call: TRBV7-2; cdr3_aa: CASSFYRGGSPLHF; cdr3_nt: TGTGCCAGCAGCTTCTACAGGGGAGGTTCACCCCTCCACTTT
j_call: TRBJ1-5; cdr3_length: 14; d_call: .; clone_size: .; v_call: TRBV7-9; cdr3_aa: CASSLEGGNQPQHF; cdr3_nt: TGTGCCAGCAGCTTAGAGGGAGGCAATCAGCCCCAGCATTTT
j_call: TRBJ1-1; cdr3_length: 12; d_call: .; clone_size: .; v_call: TRBV5-1; cdr3_aa: CASRPGDNEAFF; cdr3_nt: TGCGCCAGTCGTCCCGGGGACAATGAAGCTTTCTTT
j_call: TRBJ1-1; cdr3_length: 18; d_call: TRBD1; clone_size: .; v_call: TRBV5-6; cdr3_aa: CASSWDRLSGETNTEAFF; cdr3_nt: TGTGCCAGCAGCTGGGACAGGCTTTCTGGAGAAACGAACACTGAAGCTTTCTTT
j_call: TRBJ1-1; cdr3_length: 17; d_call: TRBD1; clone_size: once; v_call: TRBV27; cdr3_aa: CASSLRVGQGEHDEAFF; cdr3_nt: TGTGCCAGCAGTTTAAGGGTCGGACAGGGTGAACATGATGAAGCTTTCTTT
j_call: TRBJ2-5; cdr3_length: 18; d_call: TRBD1; clone_size: .; v_call: TRBV15; cdr3_aa: CATSDRDRGRHSRETQYF; cdr3_nt: TGTGCCACCAGCGACCGGGACAGGGGGCGACACAGTCGGGAGACCCAGTACTTC
j_call: TRBJ1-3; cdr3_length: 18; d_call: .; clone_size: .; v_call: TRBV27; cdr3_aa: CASSSRSSAPPSGNTIYF; cdr3_nt: TGTGCCAGCAGTTCTCGCAGCAGCGCACCTCCCTCTGGAAACACCATATATTTT
j_call: TRBJ1-1; cdr3_length: 15; d_call: .; clone_size: .; v_call: TRBV4-1; cdr3_aa: CASSQEEQPATEAFF; cdr3_nt: TGCGCCAGCAGCCAAGAGGAACAGCCCGCTACTGAAGCTTTCTTT
j_call: TRBJ1-5; cdr3_length: 17; d_call: .; clone_size: .; v_call: TRBV30; cdr3_aa: CAWRVKCDGGYNQPQHF; cdr3_nt: TGTGCCTGGAGGGTCAAGTGCGACGGGGGGTACAATCAGCCCCAGCATTTT
j_call: TRBJ1-1; cdr3_length: 15; d_call: TRBD1; clone_size: .; v_call: TRBV30; cdr3_aa: CAWRRNNPGGTEAFF; cdr3_nt: TGTGCCTGGAGAAGAAACAACCCAGGGGGCACTGAAGCTTTCTTT
j_call: TRBJ1-1; cdr3_length: 16; d_call: TRBD1; clone_size: few; v_call: TRBV19; cdr3_aa: CASSASGQGMNTEAFF; cdr3_nt: TGTGCCAGTAGTGCCTCCGGACAGGGGATGAACACTGAAGCTTTCTTT
j_call: TRBJ1-2; cdr3_length: 12; d_call: .; clone_size: .; v_call: TRBV7-2; cdr3_aa: CASSLGSYGYTF; cdr3_nt: TGTGCCAGCAGCTTAGGTAGCTATGGCTACACCTTC
j_call: TRBJ1-3; cdr3_length: 15; d_call: .; clone_size: .; v_call: TRBV5-6; cdr3_aa: CASSPGTREENTIYF; cdr3_nt: TGTGCCAGCAGCCCGGGCACCAGGGAGGAGAACACCATATATTTT
j_call: TRBJ1-6; cdr3_length: 13; d_call: .; clone_size: .; v_call: TRBV6-5; cdr3_aa: CASSDLEGEALHF; cdr3_nt: TGTGCCAGCAGTGATTTGGAGGGAGAAGCCCTCCACTTT
j_call: TRBJ1-2; cdr3_length: 16; d_call: .; clone_size: once; v_call: TRBV28; cdr3_aa: CASTPKGDRSAYGYTF; cdr3_nt: TGTGCCAGCACGCCCAAAGGAGACAGATCGGCTTATGGCTACACCTTC
j_call: TRBJ2-5; cdr3_length: 13; d_call: .; clone_size: .; v_call: TRBV10-3; cdr3_aa: CAARPPGQETQYF; cdr3_nt: TGTGCCGCCCGCCCGCCAGGGCAAGAGACCCAGTACTTC
j_call: TRBJ2-2; cdr3_length: 15; d_call: .; clone_size: once; v_call: TRBV5-4; cdr3_aa: CASSLSRQNTGELFF; cdr3_nt: TGTGCCAGCAGCTTGTCGAGACAGAACACCGGGGAGCTGTTTTTT
j_call: TRBJ2-7; cdr3_length: 15; d_call: .; clone_size: .; v_call: TRBV5-6; cdr3_aa: CASSLWDTGCYEQYF; cdr3_nt: TGTGCCAGCAGCTTGTGGGACACCGGGTGCTACGAGCAGTACTTC
j_call: TRBJ1-1; cdr3_length: 14; d_call: .; clone_size: .; v_call: TRBV28; cdr3_aa: CASSTQTGPTEAFF; cdr3_nt: TGTGCCAGCAGCACCCAAACAGGGCCCACTGAAGCTTTCTTT
j_call: TRBJ1-1; cdr3_length: 13; d_call: .; clone_size: .; v_call: TRBV12-5; cdr3_aa: CASAPDTYTEAFF; cdr3_nt: TGTGCTAGTGCTCCGGACACCTACACTGAAGCTTTCTTT
j_call: TRBJ2-1; cdr3_length: 13; d_call: TRBD2; clone_size: .; v_call: TRBV5-4; cdr3_aa: CASSLRLTGGPFF; cdr3_nt: TGTGCCAGCAGCTTGAGGTTAACGGGGGGGCCCTTCTTC
j_call: TRBJ1-2; cdr3_length: 15; d_call: .; clone_size: .; v_call: TRBV14; cdr3_aa: CASSQDSQGRGGYTF; cdr3_nt: TGTGCCAGCAGCCAAGACTCCCAGGGGAGGGGCGGCTACACCTTC
j_call: TRBJ2-5; cdr3_length: 16; d_call: .; clone_size: .; v_call: TRBV7-6; cdr3_aa: CASSLRGFVGVGTQYF; cdr3_nt: TGTGCCAGCAGCTTAAGAGGGTTTGTCGGAGTCGGGACCCAGTACTTC
j_call: TRBJ1-2; cdr3_length: 15; d_call: .; clone_size: .; v_call: TRBV5-1; cdr3_aa: CASSRRAGVNYGYTF; cdr3_nt: TGCGCCAGCAGTCGTAGGGCAGGGGTCAACTATGGCTACACCTTC
j_call: TRBJ1-1; cdr3_length: 13; d_call: TRBD1; clone_size: .; v_call: TRBV27; cdr3_aa: CASSFRRGHEAFF; cdr3_nt: TGTGCCAGCAGTTTTCGCAGGGGGCATGAAGCTTTCTTT
j_call: TRBJ2-1; cdr3_length: 16; d_call: TRBD2; clone_size: few; v_call: TRBV6-5; cdr3_aa: CASSYSIGTSFNEQFF; cdr3_nt: TGTGCCAGCAGTTACTCGATTGGGACTAGCTTCAATGAGCAGTTCTTC
j_call: TRBJ2-7; cdr3_length: 15; d_call: TRBD1; clone_size: .; v_call: TRBV11-2; cdr3_aa: CASSGRGFGSYEQYF; cdr3_nt: TGTGCCAGCAGCGGCAGGGGGTTCGGCTCCTACGAGCAGTACTTC
j_call: TRBJ1-2; cdr3_length: 14; d_call: TRBD1; clone_size: .; v_call: TRBV15; cdr3_aa: CATSSAGTGTGYTF; cdr3_nt: TGTGCCACCAGCAGTGCAGGGACAGGGACTGGCTACACCTTC
j_call: TRBJ2-3; cdr3_length: 16; d_call: .; clone_size: .; v_call: TRBV11-1; cdr3_aa: CASSSPGLVFTDTQYF; cdr3_nt: TGTGCCAGCAGCTCACCCGGACTGGTATTCACAGATACGCAGTATTTT
j_call: TRBJ1-2; cdr3_length: 14; d_call: .; clone_size: .; v_call: TRBV5-8; cdr3_aa: CASSLGTKDYGYTF; cdr3_nt: TGTGCCAGCAGCTTGGGGACAAAGGATTATGGCTACACCTTC
j_call: TRBJ1-4; cdr3_length: 14; d_call: .; clone_size: .; v_call: TRBV5-5; cdr3_aa: CASSPGLPNEKLFF; cdr3_nt: TGTGCCAGCAGCCCGGGTCTTCCTAATGAAAAACTGTTTTTT
j_call: TRBJ2-7; cdr3_length: 15; d_call: .; clone_size: .; v_call: TRBV5-5; cdr3_aa: CASSSVLVSKNEQYF; cdr3_nt: TGTGCCAGCAGCTCGGTTCTGGTGAGTAAGAACGAGCAGTACTTC
j_call: TRBJ1-1; cdr3_length: 15; d_call: .; clone_size: .; v_call: TRBV6-5; cdr3_aa: CASSYSNSLNTEAFF; cdr3_nt: TGTGCCAGCAGTTACTCAAACAGTTTGAACACTGAAGCTTTCTTT
j_call: TRBJ2-3; cdr3_length: 16; d_call: TRBD1; clone_size: .; v_call: TRBV5-1; cdr3_aa: CASSLMTGEVADTQYF; cdr3_nt: TGCGCCAGCAGCTTGATGACAGGGGAGGTCGCAGATACGCAGTATTTT
j_call: TRBJ2-7; cdr3_length: 13; d_call: .; clone_size: .; v_call: TRBV19; cdr3_aa: CASSIGQDYEQYF; cdr3_nt: TGTGCCAGTAGTATAGGGCAGGACTACGAGCAGTACTTC